This T cell receptor (beta chain) was sequenced during a study of blood T cells in healthy people across ages. Study results and limitations: In these data, TCR beta diversity tracked strongly with naive T cell percentage. TCR beta diversity per million T cells fell roughly linearly with age.

CDR1 is MNHNS, CDR2 SASEGT, per germline. The CDR3 has 14 amino acids. V was clipped by 6 bases and J by 7 bases, with 16 bases between them. Next came a second PCR, run for about 6 to 12 cycles, which used a sample-barcoded 5' primer along with a J-beta primer mix. TCRdb used MiXCR to reprocess the 5' RACE reads, holding one entry per CDR3 protein. In the table there are 1.4 million or so distinct CDR3 sequences, about 42% of which are singletons. Investigators took about 9.2 milliliters of peripheral blood from every donor. This clonotype was detected once. Its antigen is not known. The chain joins TRBV6-1 to TRBJ2-1, with D possibly matching TRBD2 (6 bases). Sequenced: blood. This TCR derives from a woman aged 18-30 years in good health. The CDR3 protein is CASRLRGRRNEQFF. The CDR3 DNA reads as TGTGCCAGCAGGCTCCGGGGGAGACGGAATGAGCAGTTCTTC.